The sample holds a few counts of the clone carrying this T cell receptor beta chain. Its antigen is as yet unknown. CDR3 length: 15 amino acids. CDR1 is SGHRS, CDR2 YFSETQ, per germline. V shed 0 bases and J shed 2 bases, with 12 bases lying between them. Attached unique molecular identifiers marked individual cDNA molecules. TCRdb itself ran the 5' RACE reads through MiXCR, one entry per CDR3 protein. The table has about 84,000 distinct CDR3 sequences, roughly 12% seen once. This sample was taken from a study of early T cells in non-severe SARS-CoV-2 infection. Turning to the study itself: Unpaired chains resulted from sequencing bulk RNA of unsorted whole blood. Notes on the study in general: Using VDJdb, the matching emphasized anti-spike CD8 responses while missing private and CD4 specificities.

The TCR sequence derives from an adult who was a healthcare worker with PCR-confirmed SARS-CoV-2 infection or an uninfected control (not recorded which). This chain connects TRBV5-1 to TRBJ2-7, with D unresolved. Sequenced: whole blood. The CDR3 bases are TGCGCCAGCAGCTTGGGCCTCTCCCCTCCCTACGAGCAGTACTTC. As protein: CASSLGLSPPYEQYF.